What follows are 5 T cell receptor beta chains derived from one specimen sequenced in a study of blood T cell repertoires in COVID-19. Sequencing used immunoSEQ multiplex PCR; TCRdb keeps in-frame clones, though not all of them. The repertoire holds approximately 160,000 clones, around 90% seen once, with around 17% in the top ten. The sequenced sample consisted of peripheral blood. These receptors all come from a man aged 55 to 70 with active or convalescent COVID-19.

This clone was seen a single time. The rearrangement joins TRBV12-5 to TRBJ1-6, with D tentatively TRBD1 (5 bases). The CDR3 extends over 14 amino acids. V lost 5 bases to trimming and J lost 9 bases, with 14 bases between them. The germline CDR1 and CDR2 sequences are LGHNT and FRNRAP. Here the CDR3 DNA reads TGTGCTAGTGGTGAGGATGGAAGGGGTTCACCCCTCCACTTT. It specifies CASGEDGRGSPLHF.

The chain links TRBV10-2 to TRBJ1-5; 10 nucleotides match TRBD1. In germline, CDR1 is WSHSY, CDR2 SAAADI. This CDR3 contains 16 residues. V trimming: 3 bases; J trimming: 7 bases; junction bases outside the gene matches: 9. CDR3 nucleotides: TGCGCCAGCAGTGAATGGGGACAGGGGAATTGGCAGCCCCAGCATTTT. It specifies CASSEWGQGNWQPQHF.

The rearrangement joins TRBV30 to TRBJ2-7; tentatively, D is TRBD2 (5 bases). Between the trimmed V and J ends, which lost 5 bases and 0 bases, there was a span of 8 bases. This CDR3 has 12 amino acids. Looked up from germline, CDR1 is GTSNPN and CDR2 is SVGIG (reference sequence). The chain's CDR3 is CAWARDSYEQYF. CDR3 nucleotide sequence: TGTGCCTGGGCCCGGGACTCCTACGAGCAGTACTTC.

This sequence joins TRBV4-1 and TRBJ2-4, with D perhaps matching TRBD1 (5 bases). V was shortened by 1 base and J by 0 bases, with 13 bases between the two germline ends. Germline lookup yields CDR1 MGHRA and CDR2 YSYEKL. The CDR3 spans 17 residues. This chain's CDR3 is CASSQGVRQSAKNIQYF. The CDR3 DNA is TGCGCCAGCAGCCAAGGGGTTCGACAGTCAGCCAAAAACATTCAGTACTTC.

The V call is TRBV6-5, the J call TRBJ2-7; D ambiguous. Deletions cut 6 bases from V and 3 bases from J, with 15 bases between. CDR3 length equals 14 residues. Germline V gives CDR1 MNHEY, CDR2 SVGAGI. The CDR3, as DNA: TGTGCCAGCAGGATTGCCAGCGTCGACTACGAGCAGTACTTC. It specifies CASRIASVDYEQYF.